These T cell receptor beta chains were read from a single sample in a study of blood T cell repertoires in COVID-19. This table comes from immunoSEQ multiplex PCR, and its TCRdb copy is limited to in-frame clones, with some not included. This table holds approximately 250,000 clones, roughly 86% found once. Input material: peripheral blood. The receptors were sampled from a woman aged 60-70 years who had recovered from COVID-19. The CDR3 runs from the conserved cysteine through the conserved F or W.

V	J	CDR3
TRBV2	TRBJ2-1	CASSPGGSYNEQFF
TRBV19	TRBJ2-2	CASTSTDRGWNTGELFF
TRBV7-3	TRBJ1-6	CASSSLLNSPLHF
TRBV2	TRBJ2-3	CASSGTSGSTDTQYF
TRBV19	TRBJ1-5	CASGQDLNQPQHF
TRBV5-1	TRBJ2-7	CASRPGDSYEQYF
TRBV27	TRBJ2-7	CASSYSGWSGYEQYF
TRBV10-3	TRBJ2-6	CAISQTGGTSGANVLTF
TRBV5-1	TRBJ2-7	CASSAGTIGYEQYF
TRBV11-2	TRBJ2-1	CASSTLTGNGNEQFF
TRBV5-1	TRBJ2-3	CASRMGLAGADTQYF